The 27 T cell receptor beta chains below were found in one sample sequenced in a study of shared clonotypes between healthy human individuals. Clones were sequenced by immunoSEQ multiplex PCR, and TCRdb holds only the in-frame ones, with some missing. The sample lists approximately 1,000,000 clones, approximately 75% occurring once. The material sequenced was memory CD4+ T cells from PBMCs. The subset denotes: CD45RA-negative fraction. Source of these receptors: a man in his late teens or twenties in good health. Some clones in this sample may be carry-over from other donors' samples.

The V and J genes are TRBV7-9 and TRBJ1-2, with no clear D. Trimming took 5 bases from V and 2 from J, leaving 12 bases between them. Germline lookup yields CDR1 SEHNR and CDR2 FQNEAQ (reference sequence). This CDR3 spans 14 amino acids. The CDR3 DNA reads TGTGCCAGCAGCCCCCCTTTTCAGAACTATGGCTACACCTTC. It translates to CASSPPFQNYGYTF.

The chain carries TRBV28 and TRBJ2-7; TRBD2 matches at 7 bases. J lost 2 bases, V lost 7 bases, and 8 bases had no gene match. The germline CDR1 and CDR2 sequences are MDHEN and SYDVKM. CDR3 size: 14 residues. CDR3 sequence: CASTVWGRAYEQYF. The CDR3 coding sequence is TGTGCCAGCACTGTATGGGGGAGGGCCTACGAGCAGTACTTC.

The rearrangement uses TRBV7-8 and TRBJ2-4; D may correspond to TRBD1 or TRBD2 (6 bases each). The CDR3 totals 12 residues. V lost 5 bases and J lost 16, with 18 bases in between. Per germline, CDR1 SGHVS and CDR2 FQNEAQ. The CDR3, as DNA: TGTGCCAGCAGCGCCAACCGGGGGCAGACTTACTTC. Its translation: CASSANRGQTYF. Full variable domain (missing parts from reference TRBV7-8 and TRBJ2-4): GAGVSQSPRYKVAKRGQDVALRCDPISGHVSLFWYQQALGQGPEFLTYFQNEAQLDKSGLPSDRFFAERPEGSVSTLKIQRTQQEDSAVYLCASSANRGQTYFGAGTRLSVL.

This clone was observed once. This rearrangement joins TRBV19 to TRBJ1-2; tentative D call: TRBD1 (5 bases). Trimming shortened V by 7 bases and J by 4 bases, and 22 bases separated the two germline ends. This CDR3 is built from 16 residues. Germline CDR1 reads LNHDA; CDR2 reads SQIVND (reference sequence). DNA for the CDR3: TGTGCCAGTAACCCTGGGGGAGGGGAAGGACCCTATGGCTACACCTTC. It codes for CASNPGGGEGPYGYTF.

For the CDR3, the DNA is TGTGCCAGCTCAGAGCGGACAGGGGGCACTGAAGCTTTCTTT. It specifies CASSERTGGTEAFF. The chain links TRBV18 to TRBJ1-1; 10 nucleotides match TRBD1. The CDR3 contains 14 residues. Unmatched junction bases numbered 4, after V lost 5 bases and J lost 4 bases. CDR1 and CDR2 (germline): KGHSH, LQKENI.

The DNA for the CDR3 is TGTGCCAGCAGTGTTTCCCAGGGTCTGGAGACCCAGTACTTC. It encodes CASSVSQGLETQYF. V gene TRBV6-1 combines with J gene TRBJ2-5; the D gene is possibly TRBD1 (5 bases). Trimming removed 4 bases from V and 5 bases from J, with 14 bases in between. The CDR3 spans 14 residues. In germline, CDR1 is MNHNS, CDR2 SASEGT.

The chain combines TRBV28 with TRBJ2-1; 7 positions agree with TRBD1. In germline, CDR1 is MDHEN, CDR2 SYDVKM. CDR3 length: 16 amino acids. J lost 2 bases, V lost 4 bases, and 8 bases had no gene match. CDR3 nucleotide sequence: TGTGCCAGCAGTTCTTACCGGGACAGCACCTACAATGAGCAGTTCTTC. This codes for CASSSYRDSTYNEQFF.

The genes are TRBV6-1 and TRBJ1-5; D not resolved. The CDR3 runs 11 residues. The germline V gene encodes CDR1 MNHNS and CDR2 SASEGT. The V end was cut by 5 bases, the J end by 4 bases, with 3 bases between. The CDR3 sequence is CASSRNQPQHF. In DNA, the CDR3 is TGTGCCAGCAGTCGAAATCAGCCCCAGCATTTT.

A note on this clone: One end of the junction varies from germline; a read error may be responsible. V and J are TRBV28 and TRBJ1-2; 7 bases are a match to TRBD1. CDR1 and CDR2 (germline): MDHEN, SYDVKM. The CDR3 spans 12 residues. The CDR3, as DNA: TGTGCCAGCACTACGGGGCAGGGGGTTACTTCCTTC. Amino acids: CASTTGQGVTSF.

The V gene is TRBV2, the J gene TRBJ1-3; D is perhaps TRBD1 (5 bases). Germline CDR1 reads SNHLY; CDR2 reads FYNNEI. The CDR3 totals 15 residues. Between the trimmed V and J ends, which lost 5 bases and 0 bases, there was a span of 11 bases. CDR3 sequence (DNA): TGTGCCAGCAGTAGCGCAGGGCCCTCTGGAAACACCATATATTTT. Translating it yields CASSSAGPSGNTIYF.

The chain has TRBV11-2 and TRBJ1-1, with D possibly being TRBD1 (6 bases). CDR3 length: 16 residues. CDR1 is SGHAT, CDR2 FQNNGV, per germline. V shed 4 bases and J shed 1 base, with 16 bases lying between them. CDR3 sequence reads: CASSSSGGARNTEAFF. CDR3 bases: TGTGCCAGCAGCTCTAGCGGGGGGGCGAGGAACACTGAAGCTTTCTTT.

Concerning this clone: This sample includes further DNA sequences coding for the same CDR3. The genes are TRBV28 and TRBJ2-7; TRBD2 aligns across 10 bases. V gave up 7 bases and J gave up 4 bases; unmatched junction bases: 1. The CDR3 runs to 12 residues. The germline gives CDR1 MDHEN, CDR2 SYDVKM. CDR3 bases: TGTGCCAGCACTAGCGGGAGTTACGAGCAGTACTTC. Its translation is CASTSGSYEQYF.

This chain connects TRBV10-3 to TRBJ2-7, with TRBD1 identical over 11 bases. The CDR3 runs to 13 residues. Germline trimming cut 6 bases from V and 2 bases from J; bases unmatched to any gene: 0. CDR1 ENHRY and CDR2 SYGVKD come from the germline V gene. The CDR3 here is CAIRDRGPYEQYF. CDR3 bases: TGTGCCATCAGGGACAGGGGGCCCTACGAGCAGTACTTC.

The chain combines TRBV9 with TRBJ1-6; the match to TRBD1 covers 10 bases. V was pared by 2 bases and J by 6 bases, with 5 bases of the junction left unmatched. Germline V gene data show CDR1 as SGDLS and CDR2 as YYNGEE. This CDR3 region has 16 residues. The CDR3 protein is CASSVEGDRGNSPLHF. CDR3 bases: TGTGCCAGCAGCGTGGAAGGGGACAGGGGTAATTCACCCCTCCACTTT.

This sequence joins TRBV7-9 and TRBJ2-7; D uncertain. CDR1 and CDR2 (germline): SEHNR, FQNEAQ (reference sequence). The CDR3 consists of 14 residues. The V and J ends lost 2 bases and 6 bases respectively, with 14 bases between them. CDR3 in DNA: TGTGCCAGCAGCTTATATCCCCTTCCTTCCGAGCAGTACTTC. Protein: CASSLYPLPSEQYF. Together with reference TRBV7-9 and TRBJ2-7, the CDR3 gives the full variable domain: DTGVSQNPRHKITKRGQNVTFRCDPISEHNRLYWYRQTLGQGPEFLTYFQNEAQLEKSRLLSDRFSAERPKGSFSTLEIQRTEQGDSAMYLCASSLYPLPSEQYFGPGTRLTVT.

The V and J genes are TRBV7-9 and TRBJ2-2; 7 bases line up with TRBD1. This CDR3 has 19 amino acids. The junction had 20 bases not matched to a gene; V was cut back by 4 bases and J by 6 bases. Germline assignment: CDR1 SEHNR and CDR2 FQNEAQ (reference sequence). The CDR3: CASSSSPELVRTGAGELFF. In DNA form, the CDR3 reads TGTGCCAGCAGCTCGTCACCAGAATTAGTCCGCACAGGGGCCGGGGAGCTGTTTTTT.

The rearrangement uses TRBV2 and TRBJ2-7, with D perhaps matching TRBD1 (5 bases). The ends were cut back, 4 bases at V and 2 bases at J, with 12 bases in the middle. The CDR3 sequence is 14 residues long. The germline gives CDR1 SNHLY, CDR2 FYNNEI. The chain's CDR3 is CASSARGTTYEQYF. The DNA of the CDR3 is TGTGCCAGCAGTGCAAGGGGAACTACCTACGAGCAGTACTTC. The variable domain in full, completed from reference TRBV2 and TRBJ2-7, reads EPEVTQTPSHQVTQMGQEVILRCVPISNHLYFYWYRQILGQKVEFLVSFYNNEISEKSEIFDDQFSVERPDGSNFTLKIRSTKLEDSAMYFCASSARGTTYEQYFGPGTRLTVT.

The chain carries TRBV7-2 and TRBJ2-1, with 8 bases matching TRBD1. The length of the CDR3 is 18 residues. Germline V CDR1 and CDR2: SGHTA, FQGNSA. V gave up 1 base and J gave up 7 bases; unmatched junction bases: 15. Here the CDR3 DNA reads TGTGCCAGCAGCTTAGTAGGACAGGGAGTTTTTCGGCAAAATGAGCAGTTCTTC. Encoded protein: CASSLVGQGVFRQNEQFF.

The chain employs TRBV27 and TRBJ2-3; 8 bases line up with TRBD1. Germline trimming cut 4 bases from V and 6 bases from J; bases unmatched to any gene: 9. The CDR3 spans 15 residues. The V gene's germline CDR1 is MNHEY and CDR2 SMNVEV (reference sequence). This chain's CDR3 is CASSSKDRVLDTQYF. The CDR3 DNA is TGTGCCAGCAGTTCAAAGGACAGGGTTTTGGATACGCAGTATTTT.

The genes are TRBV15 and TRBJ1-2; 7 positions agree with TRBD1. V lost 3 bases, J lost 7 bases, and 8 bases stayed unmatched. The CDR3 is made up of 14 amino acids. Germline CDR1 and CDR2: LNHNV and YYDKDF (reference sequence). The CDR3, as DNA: TGTGCCACCAGCAGTCTAGGGGGCGACTGTGGCTACACCTTC. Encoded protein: CATSSLGGDCGYTF.

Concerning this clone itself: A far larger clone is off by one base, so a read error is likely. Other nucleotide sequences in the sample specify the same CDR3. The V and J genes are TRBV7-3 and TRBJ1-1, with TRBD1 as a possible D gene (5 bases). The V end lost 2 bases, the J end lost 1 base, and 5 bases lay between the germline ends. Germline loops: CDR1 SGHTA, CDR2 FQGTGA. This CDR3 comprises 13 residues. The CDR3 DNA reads TGTGCCAGCAGCTTAGGGGCGAACACTGAAGCTTTCTTT. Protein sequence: CASSLGANTEAFF.

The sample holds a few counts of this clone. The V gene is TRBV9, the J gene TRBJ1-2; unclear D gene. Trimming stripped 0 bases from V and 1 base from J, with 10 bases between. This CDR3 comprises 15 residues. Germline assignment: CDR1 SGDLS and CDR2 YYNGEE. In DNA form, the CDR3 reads TGTGCCAGCAGCGTAGCTCCTTCAGATAACTATGGCTACACCTTC. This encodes CASSVAPSDNYGYTF.

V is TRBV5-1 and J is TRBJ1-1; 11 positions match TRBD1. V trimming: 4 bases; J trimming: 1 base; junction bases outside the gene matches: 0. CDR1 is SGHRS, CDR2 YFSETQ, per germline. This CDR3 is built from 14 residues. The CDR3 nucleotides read TGCGCCAGCAGCGGGACAGGGGGGAACACTGAAGCTTTCTTT. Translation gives CASSGTGGNTEAFF. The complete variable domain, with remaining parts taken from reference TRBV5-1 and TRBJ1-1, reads KAGVTQTPRYLIKTRGQQVTLSCSPISGHRSVSWYQQTPGQGLQFLFEYFSETQRNKGNFPGRFSGRQFSNSRSEMNVSTLELGDSALYLCASSGTGGNTEAFFGQGTRLTVV.

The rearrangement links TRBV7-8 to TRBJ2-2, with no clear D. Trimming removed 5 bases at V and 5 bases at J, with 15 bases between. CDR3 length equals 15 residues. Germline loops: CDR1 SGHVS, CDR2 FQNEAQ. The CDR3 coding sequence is TGTGCCAGCAGCCCTATGGGGTTTGCGACCGGGGAGCTGTTTTTT. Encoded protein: CASSPMGFATGELFF.

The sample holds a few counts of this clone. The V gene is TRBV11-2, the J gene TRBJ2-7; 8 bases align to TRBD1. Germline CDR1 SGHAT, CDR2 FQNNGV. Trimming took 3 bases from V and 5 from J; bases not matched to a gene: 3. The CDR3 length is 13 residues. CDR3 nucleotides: TGTGCCAGCAGCTTCTCAGGGGGCAACGAGCAGTACTTC. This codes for CASSFSGGNEQYF.

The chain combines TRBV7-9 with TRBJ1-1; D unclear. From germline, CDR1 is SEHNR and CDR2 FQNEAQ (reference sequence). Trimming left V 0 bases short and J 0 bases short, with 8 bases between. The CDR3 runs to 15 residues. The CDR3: CASSLARAVNTEAFF. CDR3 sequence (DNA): TGTGCCAGCAGCTTAGCGCGGGCGGTGAACACTGAAGCTTTCTTT.

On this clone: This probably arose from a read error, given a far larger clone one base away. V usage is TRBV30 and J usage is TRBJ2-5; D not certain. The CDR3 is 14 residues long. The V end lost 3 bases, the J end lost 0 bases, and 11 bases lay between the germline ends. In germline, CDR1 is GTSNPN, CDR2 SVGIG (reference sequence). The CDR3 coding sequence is TGTGCCTGGAGCCTACAGATCTACCAAGAGACCCAGTACTTC. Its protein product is CAWSLQIYQETQYF.